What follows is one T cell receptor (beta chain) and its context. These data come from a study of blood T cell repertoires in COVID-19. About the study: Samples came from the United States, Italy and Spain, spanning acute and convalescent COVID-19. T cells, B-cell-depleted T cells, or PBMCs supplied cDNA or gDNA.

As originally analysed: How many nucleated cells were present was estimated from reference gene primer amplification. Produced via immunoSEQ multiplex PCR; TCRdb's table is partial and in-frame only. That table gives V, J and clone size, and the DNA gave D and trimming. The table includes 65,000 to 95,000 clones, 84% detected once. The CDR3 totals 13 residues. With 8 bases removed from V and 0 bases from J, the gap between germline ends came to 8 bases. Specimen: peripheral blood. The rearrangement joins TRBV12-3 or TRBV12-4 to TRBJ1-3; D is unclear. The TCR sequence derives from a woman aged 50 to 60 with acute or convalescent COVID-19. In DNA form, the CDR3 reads TGTGCCAGCTCTCGGAGCTCTGGAAACACCATATATTTT. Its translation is CASSRSSGNTIYF.